This TCR beta chain was obtained from a study of cytomegalovirus exposure and HLA in healthy donors listed by TCRdb under 2017. Describing the broader study: In an earlier analysis of under 600 of the donors, about 270 Gb of sequence data and approximately 100 million unique TCR beta sequences from 180 million or so T cells were reported. An early release that covered some 630 HLA-typed donors contained approximately 300 gigabases of sequencing data and tens of millions of unique TCR sequences. A later genetic analysis used genome-wide SNP genotypes for about 65% of the 666 donors, treating that subset as a discovery cohort. Across under 500 genotyped donors of the cohort, an average of approximately 240,000 unique TCR beta nucleotide sequences per donor were sequenced, and approximately 19% of those sequences were non-productive. The genetic ancestry cluster associated with self-reported Caucasian donors included over 80% of the 300 to 450 genotyped donors. All discovery cohort repertoires had been generated on a single sequencing platform. Along with the approximately 670-subject first cohort, a separate validation cohort of about 110 different subjects was used. Typing coverage varied by locus: roughly 620-630 donors for A, B, C, DRB1 and DQB1; approximately 560 for DQA1; about 570 for DPA1; around 450 for DPB1. Alongside the repertoire data, information on donor age, sex, ethnicity and CMV serostatus was compiled. High-throughput TCR immunosequencing, statistical association of individual TCRs with disease status, and machine learning were combined to predict cytomegalovirus infection status. The study aimed to test whether signatures of past pathogen exposure could be identified by cataloging public T cell receptors. HLA typing included class I and class II loci at four-digit resolution. Rather than drawing on any new phenotypic data, the later analysis identified candidate immune exposures from TCR beta sequences and the way those sequences occurred across donors. An earlier analysis of around 580 of the donors used high-throughput TCR beta sequencing to judge whether each TCR beta V gene segment behaved as functional or pseudogenic. Using immunosequencing, the study profiled T cell repertoires from about 650 subjects and related those repertoires to cytomegalovirus serostatus. A later analysis re-analyzed previously published TCR beta repertoires from 666 donors and added high-resolution HLA genotyping to study TCR occurrence patterns. A handful of DR-DQ haplotypes were handled as single units for association and clustering because linkage in the cohort was strong. General study outcomes and caveats: The cohort was sequenced for TCR beta chains only, and without alpha or paired-chain data the features that could be detected were limited. In a later analysis, the rate of TCR association differed among HLA loci, with DRB1 alleles having the most associated TCRs and HLA-C alleles having the fewest. The earlier analysis of almost 600 of the donors excluded roughly 16 rarely observed V segments, including chromosome 9 orphons, because counts were too low. At a false discovery rate of 0.05, a later analysis linked approximately 18,000 TCR beta sequences to specific HLA alleles. In a later analysis, HLA-associated TCR beta chains showed more clonal expansion and lower generation probabilities than non-associated chains that were equally common. In the study, approximately 150 TCR beta chains were listed as associated with cytomegalovirus. A few of the identified cytomegalovirus-associated TCR beta chains were confirmed in vitro to be specific for cytomegalovirus antigens. Because HLA typing was missing for some donors at each locus, association tests included only the typed subset. In a later genetic analysis, fewer N-insertions in productive TCRs were reported among donors in an Asian-associated ancestry cluster than the roughly 640-donor mean. Cytomegalovirus status was reported to be diagnosed by the classifier with high specificity and sensitivity in both the original and validation cohorts. Broadly in line with IMGT annotations, most TCR beta V segments showed up in productive rearrangements about 90% or about 30% of the time in an earlier analysis of around 550 of the donors. Presence/absence analyses assumed roughly uniform sequencing depth across donors, an assumption that may not hold. While some public TCRs were present in many individuals, most TCR sequences turned up only very rarely across donors. For the cohort, immune exposure information was limited to CMV serostatus. In a later analysis, several top co-occurrence clusters were reported to appear linked to parvovirus B19, influenza, CMV and Epstein-Barr virus. The authors suggested that the approach could potentially be generalized to other disease states and immunological phenotypes. In a later genetic analysis, a missense DCLRE1C variant was associated with V-gene and J-gene trimming of TCR beta chains, and the association was replicated in an independent cohort. A cluster of highly shared sequence variants was judged likely to represent a technical artifact of the sequencing pipeline. Correlated functional status among segregating V segments might be attributable to linkage disequilibrium, but an unknown experimental factor could not be ruled out. According to a later analysis, most CMV-associated TCR beta chains appeared to be HLA-restricted, and the HLA associations seemed to be driven largely by CMV exposure. A further reported finding was that TCR beta sequences accurately predicted the HLA-A and HLA-B alleles for most subjects in the first cohort. Strong co-occurrence of HLA alleles, especially DR and DQ, made assigning TCR associations to individual alleles difficult. Some IMGT-functional V segments, including TRBV6-2 and TRBV6-3, could not be told apart with the 87-base-pair reads, so those segments were excluded.

The cohort consisted of 600 or so healthy bone marrow donors. At the time of sampling, all cohort members were nominally healthy, though unrecorded immune exposures were likely present. The donor tested CMV seropositive and was one of the 289 seropositive cohort members. Each donor provided a peripheral blood sample, and peripheral blood mononuclear cells were used for TCR beta sequencing. The Qiagen DNeasy Blood Extraction Kit was used to extract genomic DNA from the blood cell samples. Based on the germline V gene, the CDR1 and CDR2 sequences are MNHNS and SASEGT. V is clipped by 7 bases and J by 2 bases, and the sequence between their germline boundaries is 17 bases long. The CDR3 contains 15 residues, cysteine and phenylalanine counted. Only the CDR3 part of the read is kept: 45 bases, read in frame from the first base. Library prep was done by the immunoSEQ multiplex PCR assay. The multiplex PCR relied on a mix of 60 forward primers for TCR Vbeta segments and 13 reverse primers for TCR Jbeta segments. The CDR3 region of rearranged TCR beta genes was amplified from genomic DNA with a multiplex PCR assay. The Illumina HiSeq System was used to sequence the amplified TCR beta libraries as 87-base-pair reads. In the source study's methods: A later analysis counted about 80 million unique TCR beta chains across the 500 to 850 repertoires, and roughly 11 million of these chains were shared by at least two donors. Raw reads were error-corrected and collapsed into unique sequences with a nearest-neighbor algorithm that merged closely related sequences to remove PCR and sequencing errors. To assign V, D and J gene segments, CDR3 sequences were aligned to IMGT reference sequences. Each retained sequence needed at least a six-nucleotide match to both a V gene segment and a J gene segment. A rearrangement was called productive if the CDR3 had no stop codons and remained in frame with V and J, and every other rearrangement was called non-productive. CDR3 was defined according to IMGT convention as the region running from the second conserved V-encoded cysteine to the conserved J-encoded phenylalanine. In an earlier analysis of roughly 610 of the donors, sequences lacking an unambiguous match to a single V gene segment were excluded. In an earlier analysis of some 590 of the donors, a V segment was called functional when productive rearrangements were above 56.7%, and segregating when the standard deviation between donors exceeded 5%. A statistical classification framework was built for diagnosing cytomegalovirus status from the catalog of TCR beta chain sequences. In a later analysis, TCR nucleotide sequences were compared against IMGT/GENE-DB human TR gene sequences so that V and J genes could be assigned. A later analysis assigned CDR3 sequences and most-parsimonious VDJ recombination scenarios with the TCRdist pipeline. A later analysis defined each TCR beta chain by its CDR3 amino acid sequence plus V-gene family, and excluded reads lacking a unique V-gene family. To address suspected cross-contamination and a sequencing artifact, a later analysis removed approximately 590 highly shared, low-generation-probability nucleotide sequences. In a later analysis, a clonal expansion index was calculated for each public chain from normalized within-repertoire ranks of inferred template counts. A later analysis computed generation probabilities with a VDJ recombination model fitted to out-of-frame rearrangements, and checked the results against IGoR. In a later analysis, hypergeometric tests were used to score TCR-TCR, TCR-HLA and TCR-CMV co-occurrence, with a repertoire-size bias correction applied to TCR pairs. False discovery rates were estimated in a later analysis by permuting HLA or CMV assignments 20 times. In a later analysis, co-occurring TCRs were grouped using DBSCAN, and TCRdist sequence similarity was added for clustering within HLA-allele-positive subsets. Repertoires with fewer than 30,000 or more than 120,000 public chains were left out of co-occurrence clustering, as were five repertoires with anomalous nucleotide sharing. Sourced from immuneACCESS, this table was stored by TCRdb with only in-frame sequences that have V and J called. A share of the clones is absent; for the studies checked, an unresolved V gene accounts for under half, and the remainder has no known explanation. V, J and clone size are taken as reported in that table, and D and trimming were inferred from the DNA itself. This sample lists about 150,000 clones; roughly 80% were detected once. 3% of the sample rests with the top ten.

Points on this clone: Its antigen specificity is not known. No per-base quality is available; no much larger clone lies one base away.

This receptor was taken from a middle-aged man in good health and CMV-seropositive. Material for sequencing was PBMCs. This receptor chain uses TRBV6-1 and TRBJ1-1; the D gene lacks a confident call. Here the CDR3 is given as CASNSQRSYNTEAFF. The sequence in DNA is TGTGCCAGCAATTCACAGAGAAGTTACAACACTGAAGCTTTCTTT.